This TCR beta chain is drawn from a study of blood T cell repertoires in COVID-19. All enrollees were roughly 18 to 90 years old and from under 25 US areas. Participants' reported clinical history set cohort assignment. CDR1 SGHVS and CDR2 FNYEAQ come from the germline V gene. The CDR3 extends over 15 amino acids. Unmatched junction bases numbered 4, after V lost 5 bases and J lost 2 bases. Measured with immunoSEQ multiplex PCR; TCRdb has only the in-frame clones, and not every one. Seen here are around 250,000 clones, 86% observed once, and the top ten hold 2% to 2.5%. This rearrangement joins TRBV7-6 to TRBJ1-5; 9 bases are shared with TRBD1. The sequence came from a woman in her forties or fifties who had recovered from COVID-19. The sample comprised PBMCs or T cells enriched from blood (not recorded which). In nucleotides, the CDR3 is TGTGCCAGCAGCCCCGGGACAGGGCGCAATCAGCCCCAGCATTTT. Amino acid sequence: CASSPGTGRNQPQHF.